Following are 6 T cell receptor beta chains from one sample sequenced in a study of T-cell reconstitution after alpha-beta-depleted transplantation in children. Unique molecular identifiers were incorporated during preparation of the TCRbeta library. TCRdb reprocessed the PCR reads with MiXCR, giving one entry per CDR3 protein. The data hold roughly 220,000 distinct CDR3 sequences, with around 8.9% observed a single time. The source was PBMCs from the stem cell graft donor, collected from the stem cell graft. The receptor set was obtained from a human donor who donated a stem cell graft to a child with SCID.

This clonotype was counted ten times or more. This chain joins TRBV7-2 and TRBJ1-2; a weak D match, TRBD1 (5 bases). V lost 0 bases to trimming and J lost 5 bases, with 16 bases between them. The germline V gene has CDR1 SGHTA and CDR2 FQGNSA. This CDR3 has 16 amino acids. The CDR3 reads CASSLAAGTMKYGYTF. The CDR3 nucleotides are TGTGCCAGCAGCTTAGCCGCAGGGACGATGAAGTATGGCTACACCTTC.

The table lists this clonotype with many counts. This chain joins TRBV2 and TRBJ1-2, with D possibly TRBD1 on 5 matching bases. The CDR3 covers 14 residues. Germline CDR1 and CDR2: SNHLY and FYNNEI. V was cut by 3 bases and J by 4 bases, with 12 bases left in between. In nucleotides, the CDR3 is TGTGCCAGCAGTGAGGTCACGGGGGTCTATGGCTACACCTTC. This sequence encodes CASSEVTGVYGYTF.

This clonotype was recorded a few times. The chain uses TRBV30 and TRBJ1-1; 8 bases align to TRBD1. The CDR3 is 14 residues long. Trimming removed 4 bases from V and 6 bases from J; junction bases left unmatched: 10. From germline, CDR1 is GTSNPN and CDR2 SVGIG (reference sequence). The CDR3 bases are TGTGCCTGGAAAGGACAGGGAGAGAGGGCTGAAGCTTTCTTT. Protein: CAWKGQGERAEAFF.

This clonotype showed up many times. The chain combines TRBV7-2 with TRBJ1-1; possible D gene TRBD1, 5 bases. Trimming shortened V by 3 bases and J by 4 bases, and 15 bases separated the two germline ends. The CDR3 has 15 amino acids. Germline assignment: CDR1 SGHTA and CDR2 FQGNSA. CDR3 loop: CASSFSGTSGTEAFF. The CDR3, as DNA: TGTGCCAGCAGCTTTTCTGGGACGTCGGGCACTGAAGCTTTCTTT.

By sample share, this clonotype is medium-sized. The rearrangement uses TRBV20-1 and TRBJ2-1; possibly TRBD2 for D (6 bases). The CDR3 runs 13 residues. Germline assignment: CDR1 DFQATT and CDR2 SNEGSKA (reference sequence). Trimming removed 0 bases from V and 9 bases from J, with 12 bases in between. CDR3 nucleotides: TGCAGTGCTAGAGATCTGGGGGGACGTGAGCAGTTCTTC. Amino acid sequence: CSARDLGGREQFF.

Worth noting for this clonotype: This sequence may be a read error, since a much larger clone differs from it by one base. V is TRBV15 and J is TRBJ1-2; tentative D call: TRBD1 (6 bases). Deletions cut 1 base from V and 7 bases from J, with 19 bases between. The CDR3 length is 16 residues. Per germline, CDR1 LNHNV and CDR2 YYDKDF (reference sequence). The CDR3: CATSRVPDRVVSGYTF. The CDR3 region has the DNA TGTGCCACCAGCAGAGTCCCGGACAGAGTTGTGAGTGGCTACACCTTC.